The sequence of this T cell receptor (beta chain) was determined in a study of cytomegalovirus exposure and HLA in healthy donors. The study ran its PCR with 60 Vbeta and 13 Jbeta primers. Sequencing used immunoSEQ multiplex PCR; TCRdb keeps in-frame clones, though not all of them. The sample lists a few hundred thousand clones; roughly 80% were seen once. This CDR3 has 15 residues. This TCR derives from a girl aged 2 to 9 in good health and CMV-seronegative. The source material was PBMCs. J is TRBJ1-3 and V is TRBV21-1. TRBV21-1 is a listed pseudogene. CDR3 region: CASPAGDLGGNTIYF. In DNA form, the CDR3 reads TGTGCCAGCCCTGCGGGGGACCTGGGAGGAAACACCATATATTTT.